This T cell receptor (beta chain) was documented in a study of type 1 regulatory T cells. Using its own MiXCR run on the reads, TCRdb lists one record per CDR3 protein. In the table there are about 24,000 distinct CDR3 sequences, around 43% of which are singletons. Germline values: CDR1 LNHDA, CDR2 SQIVND (reference sequence). V was pared by 6 bases and J by 0 bases, with 8 bases of the junction left unmatched. CDR3 length: 16 residues. In regard to this clonotype: Antigen: not known.

Sequencing used cultured T cells, either the whole culture or a sorted T cell fraction (not recorded which). This chain links TRBV19 with TRBJ1-1; 9 bases align to TRBD1. This TCR came from a human donor in good health. This CDR3 is CASRRQGGRLNTEAFF. CDR3 nucleotides: TGTGCCAGTAGGCGACAGGGGGGGCGGTTGAACACTGAAGCTTTCTTT. The full variable domain, its missing parts supplied by reference TRBV19 and TRBJ1-1, is DGGITQSPKYLFRKEGQNVTLSCEQNLNHDAMYWYRQDPGQGLRLIYYSQIVNDFQKGDIAEGYSVSREKKESFPLTVTSAQKNPTAFYLCASRRQGGRLNTEAFFGQGTRLTVV.